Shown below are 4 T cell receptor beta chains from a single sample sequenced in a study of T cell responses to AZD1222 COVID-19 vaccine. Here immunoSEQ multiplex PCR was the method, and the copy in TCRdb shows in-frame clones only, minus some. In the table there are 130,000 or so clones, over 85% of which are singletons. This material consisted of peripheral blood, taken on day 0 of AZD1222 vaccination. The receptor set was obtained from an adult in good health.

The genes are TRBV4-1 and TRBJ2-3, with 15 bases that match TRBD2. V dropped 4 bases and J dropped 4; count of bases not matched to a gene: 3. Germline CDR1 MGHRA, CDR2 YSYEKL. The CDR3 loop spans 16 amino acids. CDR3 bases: TGCGCCAGCAGCCCAGGACTAGCGGGGGGGGCAGATACGCAGTATTTT. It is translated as CASSPGLAGGADTQYF.

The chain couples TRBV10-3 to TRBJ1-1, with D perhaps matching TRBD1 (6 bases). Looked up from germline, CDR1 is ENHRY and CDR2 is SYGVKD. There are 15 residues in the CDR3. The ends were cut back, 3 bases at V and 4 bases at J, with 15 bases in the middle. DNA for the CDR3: TGTGCCATCAGTGACCCAGGGGTGTTCGGCACTGAAGCTTTCTTT. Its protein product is CAISDPGVFGTEAFF.

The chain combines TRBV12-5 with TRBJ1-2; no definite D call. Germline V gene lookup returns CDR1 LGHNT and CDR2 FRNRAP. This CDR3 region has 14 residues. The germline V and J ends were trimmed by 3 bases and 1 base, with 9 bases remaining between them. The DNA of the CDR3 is TGTGCTAGTGGTTTTGGCAGCCTTAACTATGGCTACACCTTC. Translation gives CASGFGSLNYGYTF.

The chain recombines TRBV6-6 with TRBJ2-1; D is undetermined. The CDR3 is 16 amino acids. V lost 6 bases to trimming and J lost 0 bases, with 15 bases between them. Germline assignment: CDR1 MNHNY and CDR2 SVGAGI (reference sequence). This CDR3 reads CASRREYESSYNEQFF. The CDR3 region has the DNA TGTGCCAGCAGACGCGAATACGAAAGCTCCTACAATGAGCAGTTCTTC.